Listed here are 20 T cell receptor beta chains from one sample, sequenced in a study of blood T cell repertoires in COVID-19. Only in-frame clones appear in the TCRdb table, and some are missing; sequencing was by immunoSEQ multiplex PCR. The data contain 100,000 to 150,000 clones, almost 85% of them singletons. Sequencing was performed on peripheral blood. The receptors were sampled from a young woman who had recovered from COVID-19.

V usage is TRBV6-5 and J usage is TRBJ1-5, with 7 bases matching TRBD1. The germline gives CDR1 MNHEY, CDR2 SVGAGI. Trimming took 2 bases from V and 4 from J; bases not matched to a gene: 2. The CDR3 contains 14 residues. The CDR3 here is CASSYGTANQPQHF. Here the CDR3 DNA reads TGTGCCAGCAGTTACGGGACAGCTAATCAGCCCCAGCATTTT.

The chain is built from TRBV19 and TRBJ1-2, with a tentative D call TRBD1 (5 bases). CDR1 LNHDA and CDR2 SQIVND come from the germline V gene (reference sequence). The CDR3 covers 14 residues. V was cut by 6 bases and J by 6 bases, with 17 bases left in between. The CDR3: CASSLRGTQNGYTF. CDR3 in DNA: TGTGCCAGTAGCCTTCGGGGGACCCAAAATGGCTACACCTTC.

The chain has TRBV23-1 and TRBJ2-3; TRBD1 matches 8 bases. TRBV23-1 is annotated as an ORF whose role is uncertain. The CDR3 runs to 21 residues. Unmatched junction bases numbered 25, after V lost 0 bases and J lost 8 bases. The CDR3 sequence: CASSQSRGPPRTGRGLLTQYF. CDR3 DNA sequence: TGCGCCAGCAGTCAATCTCGGGGTCCACCGCGGACAGGGCGCGGGCTCCTTACGCAGTATTTT.

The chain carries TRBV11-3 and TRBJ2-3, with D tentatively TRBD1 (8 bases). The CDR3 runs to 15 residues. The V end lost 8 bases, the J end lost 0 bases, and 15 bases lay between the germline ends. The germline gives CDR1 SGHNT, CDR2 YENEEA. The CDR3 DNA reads TGTGCCAGCGCACAGGGGGGGACTAGCACAGATACGCAGTATTTT. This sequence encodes CASAQGGTSTDTQYF.

CDR3 nucleotides: TGTGCCAGCAGTTTATTGGGGGCGGCGGGAGTCGCAGATACGCAGTATTTT. Translated: CASSLLGAAGVADTQYF. This rearrangement joins TRBV27 to TRBJ2-3; possibly TRBD2 for D (7 bases). In germline, CDR1 is MNHEY, CDR2 SMNVEV (reference sequence). Trimming left V 1 base short and J 4 bases short, with 18 bases between. The CDR3 consists of 17 residues.

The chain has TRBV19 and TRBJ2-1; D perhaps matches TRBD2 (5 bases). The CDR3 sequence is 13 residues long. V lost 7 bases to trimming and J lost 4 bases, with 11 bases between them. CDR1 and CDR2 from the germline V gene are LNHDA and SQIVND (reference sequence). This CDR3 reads CASKRDRYNEQFF. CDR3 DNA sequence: TGTGCCAGTAAACGGGATCGGTACAATGAGCAGTTCTTC.

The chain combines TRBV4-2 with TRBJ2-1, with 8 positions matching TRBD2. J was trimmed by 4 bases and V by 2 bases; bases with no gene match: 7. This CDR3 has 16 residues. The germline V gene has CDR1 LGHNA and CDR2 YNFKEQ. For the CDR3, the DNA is TGTGCCAGCAGCCAAAACCCCCAGCGGGGGTACAATGAGCAGTTCTTC. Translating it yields CASSQNPQRGYNEQFF.

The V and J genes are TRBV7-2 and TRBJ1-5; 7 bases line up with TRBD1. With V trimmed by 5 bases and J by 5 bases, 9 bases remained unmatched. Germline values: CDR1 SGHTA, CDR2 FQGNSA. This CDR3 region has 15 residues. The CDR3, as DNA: TGTGCCAGCAGCCCACGACAGGGTACGCATCAGCCCCAGCATTTT. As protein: CASSPRQGTHQPQHF.

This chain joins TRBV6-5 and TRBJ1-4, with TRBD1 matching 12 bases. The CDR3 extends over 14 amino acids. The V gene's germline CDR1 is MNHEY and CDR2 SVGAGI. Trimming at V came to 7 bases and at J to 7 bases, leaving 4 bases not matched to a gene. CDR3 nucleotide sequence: TGTGCCAGCAAAAGGGACAGGGGGCGTGAAAAACTGTTTTTT. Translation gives CASKRDRGREKLFF.

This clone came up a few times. The CDR3: CASSPSGRSYEQYF. The DNA of the CDR3 is TGTGCCAGCAGTCCTAGCGGGAGGTCCTACGAGCAGTACTTC. The chain carries TRBV3-1 (or the pseudogene TRBV3-2) and TRBJ2-7, with 11 bases that match TRBD2. The CDR3 sequence is 14 residues long. V lost 6 bases and J lost 1; bases outside the gene matches: 2. CDR1 LGHDT and CDR2 YNNKEL come from the germline V gene (reference sequence).

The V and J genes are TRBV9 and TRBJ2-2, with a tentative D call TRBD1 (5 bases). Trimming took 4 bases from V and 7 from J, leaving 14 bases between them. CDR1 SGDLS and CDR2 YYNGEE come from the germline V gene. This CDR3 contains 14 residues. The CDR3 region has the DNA TGTGCCAGCAGCTTCAGGGATCTTGGCGGGGAGCTGTTTTTT. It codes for CASSFRDLGGELFF. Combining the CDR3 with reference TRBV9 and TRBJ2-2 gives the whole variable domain DSGVTQTPKHLITATGQRVTLRCSPRSGDLSVYWYQQSLDQGLQFLIQYYNGEERAKGNILERFSAQQFPDLHSELNLSSLELGDSALYFCASSFRDLGGELFFGEGSRLTVL.

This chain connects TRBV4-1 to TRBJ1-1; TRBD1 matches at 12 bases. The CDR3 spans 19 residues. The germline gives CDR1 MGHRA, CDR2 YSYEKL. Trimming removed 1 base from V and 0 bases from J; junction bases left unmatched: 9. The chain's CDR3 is CASSQGVPGQGALNTEAFF. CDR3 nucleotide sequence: TGCGCCAGCAGCCAAGGGGTTCCGGGACAGGGGGCTCTGAACACTGAAGCTTTCTTT.

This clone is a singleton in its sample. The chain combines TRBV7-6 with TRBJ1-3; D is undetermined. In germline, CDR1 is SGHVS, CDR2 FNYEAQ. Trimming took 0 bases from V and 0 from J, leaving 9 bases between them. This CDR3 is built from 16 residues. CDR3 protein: CASSLALSSSGNTIYF. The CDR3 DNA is TGTGCCAGCAGCTTAGCGCTCTCGAGCTCTGGAAACACCATATATTTT. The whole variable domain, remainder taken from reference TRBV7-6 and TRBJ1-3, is GAGVSQSPRYKVTKRGQDVALRCDPISGHVSLYWYRQALGQGPEFLTYFNYEAQQDKSGLPNDRFSAERPEGSISTLTIQRTEQRDSAMYRCASSLALSSSGNTIYFGEGSWLTVV.

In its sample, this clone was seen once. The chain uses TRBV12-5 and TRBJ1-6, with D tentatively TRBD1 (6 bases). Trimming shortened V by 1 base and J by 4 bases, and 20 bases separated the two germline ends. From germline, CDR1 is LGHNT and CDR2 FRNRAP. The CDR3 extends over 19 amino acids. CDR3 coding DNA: TGTGCTAGTGGTTTGGCAAACCCTCCAGGGGTACTGTATAATTCACCCCTCCACTTT. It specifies CASGLANPPGVLYNSPLHF.

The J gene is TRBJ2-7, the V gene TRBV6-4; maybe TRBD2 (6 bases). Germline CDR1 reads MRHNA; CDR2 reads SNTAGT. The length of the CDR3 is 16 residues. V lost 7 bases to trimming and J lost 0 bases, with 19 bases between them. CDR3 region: CASKSQGLLISYEQYF. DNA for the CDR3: TGTGCCAGCAAGTCTCAGGGACTCCTCATCTCCTACGAGCAGTACTTC.

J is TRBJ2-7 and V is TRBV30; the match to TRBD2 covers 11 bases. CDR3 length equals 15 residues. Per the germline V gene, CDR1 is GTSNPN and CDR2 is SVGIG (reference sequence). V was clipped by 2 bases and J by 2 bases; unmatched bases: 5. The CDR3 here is CAWSHSGGGPYEQYF. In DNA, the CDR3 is TGTGCCTGGAGTCATAGCGGGGGGGGTCCCTACGAGCAGTACTTC. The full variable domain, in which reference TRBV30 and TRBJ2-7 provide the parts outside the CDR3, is SQTIHQWPATLVQPVGSPLSLECTVEGTSNPNLYWYRQAAGRGLQLLFYSVGIGQISSEVPQNLSASRPQDRQFILSSKKLLLSDSGFYLCAWSHSGGGPYEQYFGPGTRLTVT.

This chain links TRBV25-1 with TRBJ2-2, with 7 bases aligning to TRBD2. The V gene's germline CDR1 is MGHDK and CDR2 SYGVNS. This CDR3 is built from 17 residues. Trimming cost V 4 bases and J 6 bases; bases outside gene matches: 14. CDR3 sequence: CASSVRGLHRGAGELFF. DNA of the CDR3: TGTGCCAGCAGTGTGCGGGGGTTACACCGGGGGGCCGGGGAGCTGTTTTTT.

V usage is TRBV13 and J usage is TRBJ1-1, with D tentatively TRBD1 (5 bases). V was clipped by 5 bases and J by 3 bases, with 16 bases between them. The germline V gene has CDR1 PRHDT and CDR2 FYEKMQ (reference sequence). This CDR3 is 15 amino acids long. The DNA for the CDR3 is TGTGCCAGCAGCCCCGTTTGGGGGGGTGACACTGAAGCTTTCTTT. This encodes CASSPVWGGDTEAFF.

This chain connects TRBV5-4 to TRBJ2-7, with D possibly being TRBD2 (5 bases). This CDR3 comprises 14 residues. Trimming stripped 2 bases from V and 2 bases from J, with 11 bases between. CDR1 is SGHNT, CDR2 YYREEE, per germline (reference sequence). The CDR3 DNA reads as TGTGCCAGCAGCTTTCCGGGAAAACCCTACGAGCAGTACTTC. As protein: CASSFPGKPYEQYF.

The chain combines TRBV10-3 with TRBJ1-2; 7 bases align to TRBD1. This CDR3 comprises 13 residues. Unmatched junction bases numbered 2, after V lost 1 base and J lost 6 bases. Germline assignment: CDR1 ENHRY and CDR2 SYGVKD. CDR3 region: CAISEWQGDGYTF. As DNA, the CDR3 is TGTGCCATCAGTGAGTGGCAGGGGGATGGCTACACCTTC.